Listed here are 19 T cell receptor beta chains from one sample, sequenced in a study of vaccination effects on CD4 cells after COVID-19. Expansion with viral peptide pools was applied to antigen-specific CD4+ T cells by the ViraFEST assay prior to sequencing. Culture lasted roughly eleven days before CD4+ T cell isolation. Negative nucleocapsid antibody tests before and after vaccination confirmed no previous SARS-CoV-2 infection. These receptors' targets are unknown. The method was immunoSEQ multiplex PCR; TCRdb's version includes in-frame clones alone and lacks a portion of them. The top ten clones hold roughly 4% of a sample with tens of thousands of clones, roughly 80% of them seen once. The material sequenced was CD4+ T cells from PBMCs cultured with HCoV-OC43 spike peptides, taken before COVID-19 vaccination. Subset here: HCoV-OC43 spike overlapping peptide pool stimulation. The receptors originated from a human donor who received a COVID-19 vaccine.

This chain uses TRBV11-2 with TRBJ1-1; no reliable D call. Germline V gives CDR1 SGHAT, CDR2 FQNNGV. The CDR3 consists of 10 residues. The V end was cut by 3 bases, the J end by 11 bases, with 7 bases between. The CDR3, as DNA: TGTGCCAGCAGCTTCCGGAGCGCTTTCTTT. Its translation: CASSFRSAFF.

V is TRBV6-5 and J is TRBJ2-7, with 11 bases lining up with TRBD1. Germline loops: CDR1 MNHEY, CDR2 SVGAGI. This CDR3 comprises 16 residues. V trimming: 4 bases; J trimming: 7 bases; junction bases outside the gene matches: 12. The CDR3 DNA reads TGTGCCAGCAGTTCCCTCACCGGACAGGGGGCGCGGGAGCAGTACGTC. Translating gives CASSSLTGQGAREQYV.

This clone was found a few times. The CDR3 bases are TGTGCCAGCAGCTCAGGACTTGGCACTGAAGCTTTCTTT. It specifies CASSSGLGTEAFF. This rearrangement joins TRBV7-9 to TRBJ1-1, with D unclear. Germline loops: CDR1 SEHNR, CDR2 FQNEAQ (reference sequence). The V gene lost 4 bases and the J gene lost 4 bases, with 10 bases spanning the gap. This CDR3 region has 13 residues.

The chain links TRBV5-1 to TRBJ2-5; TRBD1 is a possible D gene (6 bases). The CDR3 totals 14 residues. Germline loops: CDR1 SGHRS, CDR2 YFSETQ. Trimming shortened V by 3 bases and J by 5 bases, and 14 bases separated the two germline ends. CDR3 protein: CASSSTTGSETQYF. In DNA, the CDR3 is TGCGCCAGCAGCTCAACAACAGGGTCCGAGACCCAGTACTTC.

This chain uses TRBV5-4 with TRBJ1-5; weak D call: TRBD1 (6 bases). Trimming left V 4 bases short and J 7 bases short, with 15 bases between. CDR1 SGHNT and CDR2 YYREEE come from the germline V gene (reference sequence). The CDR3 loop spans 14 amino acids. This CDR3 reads CASSIQGFNQPQHF. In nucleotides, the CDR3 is TGTGCCAGCAGCATACAGGGATTCAACCAGCCCCAGCATTTT.

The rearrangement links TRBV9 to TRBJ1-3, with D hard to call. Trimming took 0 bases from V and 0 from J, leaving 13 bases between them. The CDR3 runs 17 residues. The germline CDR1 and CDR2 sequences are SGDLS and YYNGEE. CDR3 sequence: CASSVAHEGSSGNTIYF. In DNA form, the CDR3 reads TGTGCCAGCAGCGTAGCCCACGAAGGAAGCTCTGGAAACACCATATATTTT.

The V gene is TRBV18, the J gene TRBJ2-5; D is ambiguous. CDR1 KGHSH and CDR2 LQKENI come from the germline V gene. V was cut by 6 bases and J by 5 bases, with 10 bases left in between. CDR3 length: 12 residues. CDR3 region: CASSSSSETQYF. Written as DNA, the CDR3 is TGTGCCAGCTCGTCCAGCTCGGAGACCCAGTACTTC.

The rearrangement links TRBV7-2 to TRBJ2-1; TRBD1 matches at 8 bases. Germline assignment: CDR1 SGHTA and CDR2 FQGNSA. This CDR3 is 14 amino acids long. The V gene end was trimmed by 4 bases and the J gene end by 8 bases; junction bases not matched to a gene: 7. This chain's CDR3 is CASSSWTGTHEQFF. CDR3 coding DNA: TGTGCCAGCAGCTCGTGGACAGGGACCCATGAGCAGTTCTTC. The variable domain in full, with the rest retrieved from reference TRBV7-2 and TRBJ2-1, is GAGVSQSPSNKVTEKGKDVELRCDPISGHTALYWYRQSLGQGLEFLIYFQGNSAPDKSGLPSDRFSAERTGGSVSTLTIQRTQQEDSAVYLCASSSWTGTHEQFFGPGTRLTVL.

CDR3 protein: CASSLWQDRKTQYF. CDR3 nucleotide sequence: TGTGCCAGCAGTTTATGGCAGGATAGAAAGACCCAGTACTTC. This rearrangement joins TRBV28 to TRBJ2-5; D is ambiguous. Per germline, CDR1 MDHEN and CDR2 SYDVKM. The CDR3 has 14 amino acids. Trimming cost V 0 bases and J 6 bases, with 11 bases left between them. The whole variable domain, filled in from reference TRBV28 and TRBJ2-5, reads DVKVTQSSRYLVKRTGEKVFLECVQDMDHENMFWYRQDPGLGLRLIYFSYDVKMKEKGDIPEGYSVSREKKERFSLILESASTNQTSMYLCASSLWQDRKTQYFGPGTRLLVL.

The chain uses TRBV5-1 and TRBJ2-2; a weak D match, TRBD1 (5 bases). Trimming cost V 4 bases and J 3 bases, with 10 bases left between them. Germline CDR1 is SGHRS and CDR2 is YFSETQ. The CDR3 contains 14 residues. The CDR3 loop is CASSQDTYTGELFF. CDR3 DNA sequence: TGCGCCAGCAGCCAGGACACCTACACCGGGGAGCTGTTTTTT.

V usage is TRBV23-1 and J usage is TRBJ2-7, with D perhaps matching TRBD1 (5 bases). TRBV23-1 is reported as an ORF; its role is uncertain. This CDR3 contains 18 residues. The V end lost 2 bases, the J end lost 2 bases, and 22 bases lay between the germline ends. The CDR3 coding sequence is TGCGCCAGCAGTCAAAGTTCCCTGGGGCCAGAGGCTACCTACGAGCAGTACGTC. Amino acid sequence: CASSQSSLGPEATYEQYV.

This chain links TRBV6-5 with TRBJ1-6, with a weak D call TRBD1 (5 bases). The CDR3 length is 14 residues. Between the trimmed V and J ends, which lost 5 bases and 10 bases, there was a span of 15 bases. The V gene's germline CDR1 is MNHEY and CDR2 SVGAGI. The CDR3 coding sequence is TGTGCCAGCAGTCTTTCTACAGGTGTGTCACCCCTCCACTTT. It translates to CASSLSTGVSPLHF.

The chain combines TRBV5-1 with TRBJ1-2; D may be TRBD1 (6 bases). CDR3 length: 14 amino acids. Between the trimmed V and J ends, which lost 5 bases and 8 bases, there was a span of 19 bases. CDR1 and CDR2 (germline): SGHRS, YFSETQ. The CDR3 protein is CASSIIQGQGGYTF. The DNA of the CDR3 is TGCGCCAGCAGTATCATCCAGGGGCAAGGAGGCTACACCTTC.

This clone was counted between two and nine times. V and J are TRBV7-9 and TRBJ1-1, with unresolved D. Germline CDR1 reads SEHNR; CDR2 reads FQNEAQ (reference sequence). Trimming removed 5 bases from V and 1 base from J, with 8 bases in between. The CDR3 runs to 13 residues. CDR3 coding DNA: TGTGCCAGCAGCCCGCACGGGAACACTGAAGCTTTCTTT. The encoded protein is CASSPHGNTEAFF.

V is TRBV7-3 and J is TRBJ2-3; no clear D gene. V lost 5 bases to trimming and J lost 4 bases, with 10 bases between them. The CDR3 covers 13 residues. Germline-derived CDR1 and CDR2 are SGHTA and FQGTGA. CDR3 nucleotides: TGTGCCAGCAGCCCCGGCAGTTCAGATACGCAGTATTTT. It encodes CASSPGSSDTQYF.

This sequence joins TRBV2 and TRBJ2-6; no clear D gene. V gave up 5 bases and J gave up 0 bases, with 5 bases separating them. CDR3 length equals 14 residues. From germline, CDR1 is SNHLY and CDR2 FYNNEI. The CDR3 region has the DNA TGTGCCAGCAGTCAGACCTCTGGGGCCAACGTCCTGACTTTC. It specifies CASSQTSGANVLTF.

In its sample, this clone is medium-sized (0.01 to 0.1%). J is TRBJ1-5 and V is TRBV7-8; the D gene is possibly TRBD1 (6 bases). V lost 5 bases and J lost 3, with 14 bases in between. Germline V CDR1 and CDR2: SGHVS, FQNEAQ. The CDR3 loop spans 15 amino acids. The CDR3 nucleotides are TGTGCCAGCAGCCCGGGGGGCGCCAACAATCAGCCCCAGCATTTT. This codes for CASSPGGANNQPQHF. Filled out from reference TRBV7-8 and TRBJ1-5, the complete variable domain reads GAGVSQSPRYKVAKRGQDVALRCDPISGHVSLFWYQQALGQGPEFLTYFQNEAQLDKSGLPSDRFFAERPEGSVSTLKIQRTQQEDSAVYLCASSPGGANNQPQHFGDGTRLSIL.

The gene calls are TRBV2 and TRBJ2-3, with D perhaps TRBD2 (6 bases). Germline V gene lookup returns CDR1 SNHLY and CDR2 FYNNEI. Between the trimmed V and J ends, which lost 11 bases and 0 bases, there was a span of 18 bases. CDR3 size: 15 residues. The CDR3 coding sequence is TGTGCCGAGCATGTAGGTAGCGGAAGCACAGATACGCAGTATTTT. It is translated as CAEHVGSGSTDTQYF.

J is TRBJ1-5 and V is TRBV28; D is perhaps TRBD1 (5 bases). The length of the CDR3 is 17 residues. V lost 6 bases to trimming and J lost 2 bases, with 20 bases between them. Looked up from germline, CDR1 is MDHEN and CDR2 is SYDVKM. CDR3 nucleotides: TGTGCCAGCAGCCTACGGGACGGACCCATGGGCAATCAGCCCCAGCATTTT. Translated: CASSLRDGPMGNQPQHF.